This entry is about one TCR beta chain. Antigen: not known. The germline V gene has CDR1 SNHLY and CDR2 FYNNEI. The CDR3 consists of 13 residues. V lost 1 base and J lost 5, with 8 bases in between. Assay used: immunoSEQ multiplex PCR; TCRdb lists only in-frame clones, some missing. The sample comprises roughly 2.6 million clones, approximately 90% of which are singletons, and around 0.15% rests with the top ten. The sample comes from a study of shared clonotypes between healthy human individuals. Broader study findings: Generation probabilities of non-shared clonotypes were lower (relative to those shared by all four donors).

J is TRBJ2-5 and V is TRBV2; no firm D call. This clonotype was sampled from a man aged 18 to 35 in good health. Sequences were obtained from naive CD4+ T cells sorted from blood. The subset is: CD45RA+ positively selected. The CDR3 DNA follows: TGTGCCAGCAGTGAAGGGGTAGGGGAGACCCAGTACTTC. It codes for CASSEGVGETQYF. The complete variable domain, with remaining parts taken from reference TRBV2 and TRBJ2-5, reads EPEVTQTPSHQVTQMGQEVILRCVPISNHLYFYWYRQILGQKVEFLVSFYNNEISEKSEIFDDQFSVERPDGSNFTLKIRSTKLEDSAMYFCASSEGVGETQYFGPGTRLLVL.